Listed below are T cell receptor beta chains from one sample, sequenced in a study of vaccination and CD4 T cells after COVID-19. TCRdb processed the PCR reads anew with MiXCR; each CDR3 protein has one entry. The sample contains about 14,000 distinct CDR3 sequences, approximately 25% of which appear only once. What these receptors recognize is not known. Sample: CD4+ T cells from blood, cultured in vitro, taken after SARS-CoV-2 vaccination. These receptors originate from a human donor who had recovered from COVID-19. CDR3s include the opening cysteine and the closing phenylalanine or tryptophan. A D gene is named only where the DNA matches it firmly. A row's size may be missing; if present it is once, few, many or a size class.

v_call: TRBV7-9; clone_size: few; d_call: .; j_call: TRBJ1-3; cdr3_aa: CASTVPRGYLGNTIYF; cdr3_nt: TGTGCCAGCACCGTACCCAGGGGCTACCTTGGAAACACCATATATTTT
v_call: TRBV20-1; clone_size: .; d_call: TRBD1; j_call: TRBJ2-7; cdr3_aa: CSARDPQQGRNYEQYF; cdr3_nt: TGCAGTGCTAGAGACCCACAACAGGGGCGAAATTACGAGCAGTACTTC
v_call: TRBV18; clone_size: few; d_call: .; j_call: TRBJ1-1; cdr3_aa: CASSQATEAFF; cdr3_nt: TGTGCCAGCTCACAGGCGACCGAAGCTTTCTTT
v_call: TRBV7-2; clone_size: .; d_call: .; j_call: TRBJ1-4; cdr3_aa: CASSLQSFGGSEKLFF; cdr3_nt: TGTGCCAGCAGCTTACAATCCTTCGGTGGGAGTGAAAAACTGTTTTTT
v_call: TRBV6-2/TRBV6-3; clone_size: .; d_call: TRBD2; j_call: TRBJ2-3; cdr3_aa: CASGTRADTQYF; cdr3_nt: TGTGCCAGCGGGACTAGGGCAGATACGCAGTATTTT
v_call: TRBV2; clone_size: few; d_call: .; j_call: TRBJ1-1; cdr3_aa: CASSQKMVSTEAFF; cdr3_nt: TGTGCCAGCAGTCAAAAGATGGTCTCCACTGAAGCTTTCTTT
v_call: TRBV6-1; clone_size: .; d_call: .; j_call: TRBJ2-5; cdr3_aa: CASSERAKGFRGQETQYF; cdr3_nt: TGTGCCAGCAGTGAAAGAGCTAAAGGTTTTAGGGGGCAAGAGACCCAGTACTTC
v_call: TRBV19; clone_size: .; d_call: TRBD2; j_call: TRBJ2-5; cdr3_aa: CATRGGWGETQYF; cdr3_nt: TGTGCCACCCGGGGGGGGTGGGGGGAGACCCAGTACTTC
v_call: TRBV7-2; clone_size: .; d_call: TRBD2; j_call: TRBJ2-5; cdr3_aa: CASSPLAGGGWETQYF; cdr3_nt: TGTGCCAGCAGCCCACTAGCGGGGGGAGGATGGGAGACCCAGTACTTC
v_call: TRBV7-3; clone_size: .; d_call: TRBD1; j_call: TRBJ2-1; cdr3_aa: CASSPGQIYNEQFF; cdr3_nt: TGTGCCAGCAGCCCGGGACAGATCTACAATGAGCAGTTCTTC
v_call: TRBV28; clone_size: .; d_call: .; j_call: TRBJ1-2; cdr3_aa: CASSPLSPNYGYTF; cdr3_nt: TGTGCCAGCAGTCCTCTTAGCCCCAACTATGGCTACACCTTC
v_call: TRBV20-1; clone_size: medium-sized; d_call: .; j_call: TRBJ1-6; cdr3_aa: CSIHRGNNSPLHF; cdr3_nt: TGCAGTATCCATAGGGGTAATAATTCACCCCTCCACTTT
v_call: TRBV2; clone_size: once; d_call: TRBD1; j_call: TRBJ1-2; cdr3_aa: CASSEARTGRGYTF; cdr3_nt: TGTGCCAGCAGTGAAGCGAGGACAGGGCGCGGCTACACCTTC
v_call: TRBV6-2/TRBV6-3; clone_size: medium-sized; d_call: TRBD2; j_call: TRBJ2-7; cdr3_aa: CASRLTSGSAEQYF; cdr3_nt: TGTGCCAGCAGGCTGACTAGCGGGAGTGCTGAGCAGTACTTC
v_call: TRBV14; clone_size: few; d_call: .; j_call: TRBJ2-7; cdr3_aa: CASSQARPGRSYEQYF; cdr3_nt: TGTGCCAGCAGCCAAGCCCGCCCAGGCCGCTCCTACGAGCAGTACTTC
v_call: TRBV7-2; clone_size: few; d_call: .; j_call: TRBJ2-7; cdr3_aa: CASSLGALAENEQYF; cdr3_nt: TGTGCCAGCAGCTTAGGAGCGCTGGCCGAAAACGAGCAGTACTTC
v_call: TRBV20-1; clone_size: few; d_call: TRBD2; j_call: TRBJ2-2; cdr3_aa: CSARSSGRAVTGELFF; cdr3_nt: TGCAGTGCTAGATCTAGCGGGAGGGCCGTCACCGGGGAGCTGTTTTTT
v_call: TRBV7-8; clone_size: .; d_call: .; j_call: TRBJ1-4; cdr3_aa: CASSLPRQRAFEKLFF; cdr3_nt: TGTGCCAGCAGCCTACCTAGACAGCGAGCGTTTGAAAAACTGTTTTTT
v_call: TRBV6-1; clone_size: .; d_call: TRBD1; j_call: TRBJ2-7; cdr3_aa: CASSEPGTGPREQYF; cdr3_nt: TGTGCCAGCAGTGAACCAGGGACAGGGCCTAGAGAGCAGTACTTC
v_call: TRBV7-9; clone_size: .; d_call: .; j_call: TRBJ2-7; cdr3_aa: CASSLGQLQTMYF; cdr3_nt: TGTGCCAGCAGCTTGGGGCAGCTCCAAACCATGTACTTC
v_call: TRBV7-9; clone_size: medium-sized; d_call: .; j_call: TRBJ2-7; cdr3_aa: CASSPLGTSYEQYF; cdr3_nt: TGTGCCAGCAGCCCCCTCGGGACCTCCTACGAGCAGTACTTC
v_call: TRBV11-2; clone_size: few; d_call: TRBD2; j_call: TRBJ2-7; cdr3_aa: CASSLTSGSYEQYF; cdr3_nt: TGTGCCAGCAGCTTGACTAGCGGGAGTTACGAGCAGTACTTC
v_call: TRBV6-1; clone_size: .; d_call: .; j_call: TRBJ1-3; cdr3_aa: CASSPTLGGGSGNTIYF; cdr3_nt: TGTGCCAGCAGCCCAACCTTAGGGGGAGGCTCTGGAAACACCATATATTTT
v_call: TRBV12-3/TRBV12-4; clone_size: .; d_call: TRBD1; j_call: TRBJ2-3; cdr3_aa: CASSFWGTGSTDTQYF; cdr3_nt: TGTGCCAGCAGTTTTTGGGGGACAGGGTCGACAGATACGCAGTATTTT
v_call: TRBV7-2; clone_size: few; d_call: .; j_call: TRBJ2-2; cdr3_aa: CASSLGEGPSGELFF; cdr3_nt: TGTGCCAGCAGCTTAGGAGAAGGGCCGAGCGGGGAGCTGTTTTTT
v_call: TRBV19; clone_size: few; d_call: .; j_call: TRBJ2-5; cdr3_aa: CASSRTRTRETQYF; cdr3_nt: TGTGCCAGTAGTCGGACCCGGACCCGAGAGACCCAGTACTTC
v_call: TRBV6-5; clone_size: medium-sized; d_call: TRBD2; j_call: TRBJ2-1; cdr3_aa: CASSSPASGRGNEQFF; cdr3_nt: TGTGCCAGCAGTTCCCCGGCTAGCGGGAGAGGTAATGAGCAGTTCTTC
v_call: TRBV28; clone_size: .; d_call: .; j_call: TRBJ1-2; cdr3_aa: CASRSTGYGYTF; cdr3_nt: TGTGCCAGCAGATCAACAGGGTACGGCTACACCTTC
v_call: TRBV28; clone_size: .; d_call: TRBD1; j_call: TRBJ1-2; cdr3_aa: CASRYSGTGYDYGYTF; cdr3_nt: TGTGCCAGCAGATACTCCGGGACAGGGTACGACTATGGCTACACCTTC
v_call: TRBV6-2/TRBV6-3; clone_size: .; d_call: .; j_call: TRBJ2-1; cdr3_aa: CASNLLPGGEQFF; cdr3_nt: TGTGCCAGCAATCTCCTTCCGGGGGGCGAGCAGTTCTTC
v_call: TRBV28; clone_size: few; d_call: .; j_call: TRBJ1-6; cdr3_aa: CASGGGSYNSPLHF; cdr3_nt: TGTGCCAGTGGGGGTGGCTCCTATAATTCACCCCTCCACTTT
v_call: TRBV6-1; clone_size: medium-sized; d_call: TRBD1; j_call: TRBJ1-6; cdr3_aa: CASFRQGASSYNSPLHF; cdr3_nt: TGTGCCAGTTTTAGACAGGGGGCGAGCTCCTATAATTCACCCCTCCACTTT
v_call: TRBV21-1; clone_size: few; d_call: .; j_call: TRBJ2-1; cdr3_aa: CASSKDGTSGINEQFF; cdr3_nt: TGTGCCAGCAGCAAAGACGGGACTAGCGGGATTAATGAGCAGTTCTTC
v_call: TRBV7-6; clone_size: medium-sized; d_call: .; j_call: TRBJ2-2; cdr3_aa: CASSLGPDVVRELFF; cdr3_nt: TGTGCCAGCAGCTTAGGGCCAGATGTTGTCCGGGAGCTGTTTTTT
v_call: TRBV7-8; clone_size: .; d_call: TRBD2; j_call: TRBJ2-1; cdr3_aa: CASHLSGRGSYNEQFF; cdr3_nt: TGTGCCAGCCACCTCTCAGGGAGGGGCTCCTACAATGAGCAGTTCTTC
v_call: TRBV20-1; clone_size: .; d_call: TRBD1; j_call: TRBJ1-6; cdr3_aa: CSADGQGPNNSPFHF; cdr3_nt: TGCAGTGCCGACGGACAGGGGCCTAATAATTCACCCTTCCACTTT
v_call: TRBV24-1; clone_size: few; d_call: .; j_call: TRBJ2-7; cdr3_aa: CATSDLSGPPYEQYF; cdr3_nt: TGTGCCACCAGTGATTTGTCCGGTCCCCCCTACGAGCAGTACTTC
v_call: TRBV7-2; clone_size: few; d_call: TRBD2; j_call: TRBJ2-1; cdr3_aa: CASRALAGGPSSYNEQFF; cdr3_nt: TGTGCCAGCAGGGCCCTAGCGGGAGGCCCCAGCTCCTACAATGAGCAGTTCTTC
v_call: TRBV19; clone_size: .; d_call: TRBD2; j_call: TRBJ2-1; cdr3_aa: CASSMRSGDYNEQFF; cdr3_nt: TGTGCCAGTAGTATGCGTAGCGGGGACTACAATGAGCAGTTCTTC
v_call: TRBV20-1; clone_size: .; d_call: TRBD1; j_call: TRBJ2-6; cdr3_aa: CAGTGGSGANVLTF; cdr3_nt: TGCGCCGGGACAGGGGGCTCTGGGGCCAACGTCCTGACTTTC
v_call: TRBV6-2/TRBV6-3; clone_size: few; d_call: .; j_call: TRBJ1-6; cdr3_aa: CASSYATGGSNSPLHF; cdr3_nt: TGTGCCAGCAGTTACGCGACTGGGGGCAGTAATTCACCCCTCCACTTT
v_call: TRBV4-1; clone_size: .; d_call: TRBD1; j_call: TRBJ2-1; cdr3_aa: CASSQEVGTGGAWNQFF; cdr3_nt: TGCGCCAGCAGCCAAGAGGTCGGGACAGGGGGCGCTTGGAATCAGTTCTTC
v_call: TRBV29-1; clone_size: few; d_call: .; j_call: TRBJ1-2; cdr3_aa: CSVDRQGDGYTF; cdr3_nt: TGCAGCGTTGATAGGCAGGGCGACGGCTACACCTTC
v_call: TRBV19; clone_size: .; d_call: .; j_call: TRBJ2-3; cdr3_aa: CASNSRVRTDTQYF; cdr3_nt: TGTGCCAGTAATAGCAGGGTGCGCACAGATACGCAGTATTTT
v_call: TRBV5-5; clone_size: .; d_call: TRBD2; j_call: TRBJ2-3; cdr3_aa: CASSPLAGRSTDTQYF; cdr3_nt: TGTGCCAGCAGCCCATTAGCGGGAAGAAGCACAGATACGCAGTATTTT
v_call: TRBV4-1; clone_size: .; d_call: .; j_call: TRBJ1-1; cdr3_aa: CASRRGATNTEAFF; cdr3_nt: TGCGCCAGCAGGAGAGGCGCGACAAACACTGAAGCTTTCTTT
v_call: TRBV12-3/TRBV12-4; clone_size: .; d_call: TRBD2; j_call: TRBJ2-1; cdr3_aa: CASSLMGGSYNEQFF; cdr3_nt: TGTGCCAGCAGTTTAATGGGGGGGTCCTACAATGAGCAGTTCTTC